A selection of T cell receptor beta chains follows, all from one sample in a study of response to subunit inactivated influenza vaccine. TCRdb fed the RT-PCR reads into MiXCR, producing one record per CDR3 protein. The sample shows around 570,000 distinct CDR3 sequences, under 9% of them seen only once. Sequenced here: PBMCs from blood, sampled less than 25 months after vaccination. The receptors originated from a man between 50 and 75 years old who received an inactivated influenza vaccine. The CDR3 runs from the conserved cysteine through the conserved F or W. Each record gives: D gene, J gene, V gene, clone size, CDR3 protein, CDR3 DNA. The D gene is left open where the match is weak. The listing skips clone size in some rows; elsewhere it reads once, few, many or a size class.

>-|TRBJ2-1|TRBV30|-
CAWSTGKQFF
TGTGCCTGGAGTACAGGAAAGCAGTTCTTC
>-|TRBJ2-3|TRBV29-1|many
CSVIGRYTDTQYF
TGCAGCGTTATCGGCAGGTACACAGATACGCAGTATTTT
>TRBD2|TRBJ2-7|TRBV5-1|few
CASSLISGAGVYNEQYF
TGCGCCAGCAGCTTGATTTCAGGAGCGGGAGTTTACAACGAGCAGTACTTC
>TRBD1|TRBJ1-4|TRBV29-1|-
CSARQGWDEKLFF
TGCAGCGCTCGACAGGGATGGGATGAAAAACTGTTTTTT
>-|TRBJ2-7|TRBV11-2|-
CASSLRQGRGSYEQYF
TGTGCCAGCAGCTTACGACAGGGGCGCGGGAGTTACGAGCAGTACTTC
>-|TRBJ2-7|TRBV7-2|-
CASSLTQGYSDEQYF
TGTGCCAGCAGCTTAACCCAGGGGTATTCCGACGAGCAGTACTTC
>-|TRBJ2-1|TRBV13|many
CASSLRGDSYNEQFF
TGTGCCAGCAGCCTTCGGGGAGACTCCTACAATGAGCAGTTCTTC
>-|TRBJ1-2|TRBV15|few
CATSRVVGLNYGYTF
TGTGCCACCAGCAGAGTAGTGGGACTAAACTATGGCTACACCTTC
>TRBD1|TRBJ1-2|TRBV4-1|many
CASSQVTGGASSYGYTF
TGCGCCAGCAGCCAAGTGACAGGGGGCGCGTCTTCCTATGGCTACACCTTC
>-|TRBJ2-7|TRBV5-1|-
CASSVRTGDEQYF
TGCGCCAGCAGCGTACGGACGGGAGACGAGCAGTACTTC
>-|TRBJ2-1|TRBV12-3/TRBV12-4|many
CASSQAGRSYNEQFF
TGTGCCAGCAGCCAAGCAGGGCGCTCCTACAATGAGCAGTTCTTC
>-|TRBJ2-7|TRBV12-3/TRBV12-4|few
CASTVGGAAYEQYF
TGTGCCAGCACGGTGGGGGGGGCCGCCTACGAGCAGTACTTC
>TRBD1|TRBJ2-7|TRBV28|-
CASSRATGRYEQYF
TGTGCCAGCAGTAGAGCGACAGGGCGCTACGAGCAGTACTTC
>-|TRBJ2-7|TRBV7-9|few
CASSAQYEQYF
TGTGCCAGCAGCGCCCAATACGAGCAGTACTTC
>-|TRBJ2-7|TRBV9|many
CASSVGSLSYEQYF
TGTGCCAGCAGCGTAGGGTCATTATCCTACGAGCAGTACTTC
>TRBD2|TRBJ2-1|TRBV12-3/TRBV12-4|few
CAISTSGGPGSYNEQFF
TGTGCCATCTCGACTAGCGGGGGCCCTGGCTCCTACAATGAGCAGTTCTTC
>TRBD1|TRBJ1-1|TRBV7-8|many
CASSRQGTTEAFF
TGTGCCAGCAGCCGACAGGGGACCACTGAAGCTTTCTTT
>TRBD1|TRBJ2-7|TRBV6-5|many
CASSQTGSDEQYF
TGTGCCAGCAGTCAGACAGGGTCTGACGAGCAGTACTTC
>-|TRBJ1-2|TRBV29-1|many
CSIYGADGYTF
TGCAGCATTTATGGGGCCGACGGCTACACCTTC
>TRBD1|TRBJ1-1|TRBV6-4|-
CARIRGLNTEAFF
TGTGCCAGGATCAGGGGGCTGAACACTGAAGCTTTCTTT
>-|TRBJ2-4|TRBV12-3/TRBV12-4|many
CASPEDGTKKNF
TGTGCCAGCCCTGAGGACGGAACAAAGAAGAACTTC
>-|TRBJ2-2|TRBV7-7|-
CASSPGLGVPGELFF
TGTGCCAGCAGCCCCGGGTTAGGGGTCCCCGGGGAGCTGTTTTTT
>-|TRBJ2-7|TRBV7-2|few
CASSLMAVTGAEQYF
TGTGCCAGCAGCTTAATGGCGGTGACCGGAGCCGAGCAGTACTTC
>TRBD2|TRBJ2-5|TRBV25-1|many
CASSALRLADQETQYF
TGTGCCAGCAGTGCCCTACGACTAGCGGACCAAGAGACCCAGTACTTC
>TRBD2|TRBJ2-5|TRBV6-1|many
CASATLAGGLQETQYF
TGTGCCAGCGCAACACTAGCGGGAGGCCTTCAAGAGACCCAGTACTTC
>TRBD2|TRBJ2-5|TRBV30|-
CAWSHKPRTSGPETQYF
TGTGCCTGGAGTCACAAGCCAAGGACTAGCGGGCCTGAGACCCAGTACTTC
>-|TRBJ1-3|TRBV29-1|-
CSARRAGTGNTIYF
TGCAGCGCCCGCCGGGCAGGGACTGGAAACACCATATATTTT
>-|TRBJ2-2|TRBV28|-
CAHGVDTGELFF
TGTGCACACGGGGTCGACACCGGGGAGCTGTTTTTT
>-|TRBJ2-7|TRBV11-2|few
CASRPGTGFGRDLSYEQYF
TGTGCCAGCAGACCCGGGACAGGTTTTGGGAGGGACCTCTCCTACGAGCAGTACTTC
>-|TRBJ2-5|TRBV28|-
CASSLSSFVLEDSKTQYF
TGTGCCAGCAGTTTATCGTCATTCGTGTTAGAGGACTCGAAGACCCAGTACTTC
>-|TRBJ2-4|TRBV7-2|few
CASSLVLAAKNIQYF
TGTGCCAGCAGCTTAGTTTTGGCAGCTAAAAACATTCAGTACTTC
>-|TRBJ2-3|TRBV9|-
CASSPPARGYSDTQYF
TGTGCCAGCAGCCCCCCGGCCAGGGGATATTCAGATACGCAGTATTTT
>-|TRBJ2-5|TRBV5-1|many
CASSPTTGRQETQYF
TGCGCCAGCAGCCCCACGACAGGGAGGCAAGAGACCCAGTACTTC
>TRBD2|TRBJ2-1|TRBV6-1|few
CASSEFLAVEYNEQFF
TGTGCCAGCAGTGAATTTCTAGCGGTGGAGTACAATGAGCAGTTCTTC
>TRBD2|TRBJ2-1|TRBV7-9|few
CASSPGLVDEQFF
TGTGCCAGCAGCCCGGGACTAGTCGATGAGCAGTTCTTC
>-|TRBJ2-1|TRBV4-3|many
CASSQVSGYNEQFF
TGCGCCAGCAGCCAAGTGTCGGGCTACAATGAGCAGTTCTTC
>TRBD2|TRBJ2-1|TRBV7-8|few
CASSLASGLAFDEQFF
TGTGCCAGCAGCTTAGCATCTGGACTAGCATTTGACGAGCAGTTCTTC
>-|TRBJ2-3|TRBV6-2/TRBV6-3|many
CASSYFQSSPDTQYF
TGTGCCAGCAGTTACTTTCAATCCTCGCCGGATACGCAGTATTTT
>TRBD1|TRBJ2-1|TRBV20-1|many
CSVQRPGQGAYNEQFF
TGCAGTGTACAAAGACCGGGACAGGGGGCCTACAATGAGCAGTTCTTC
>TRBD2|TRBJ2-3|TRBV24-1|few
CATRLAGTDTQYF
TGTGCCACGCGACTAGCGGGCACAGATACGCAGTATTTT
>-|TRBJ1-2|TRBV5-5|-
CASSLSGPGNYGYTF
TGTGCCAGCAGCTTGAGTGGGCCCGGTAACTATGGCTACACCTTC